This T cell receptor (beta chain) was documented in a study of identical twins. TCRdb called the 5' RACE reads again in MiXCR, with one record for every CDR3 protein. The sample holds approximately 1.8 million distinct CDR3 sequences, around a third seen once. About this clonotype itself: The antigen remains unidentified.

Findings of the study overall: In zero-insertion analyses, partial confounding could arise from invariant MAIT and iNKT cells. Those out-of-frame alpha sequences shared by twins showed an excess of low generation probability. Where beta out-of-frame sequences were concerned, excess twin sharing was weaker. Insertions ran lower in abundant cord blood beta clonotypes, though not in memory repertoires.

The receptor was derived from a newborn girl in good health. The sequenced sample consisted of cord blood.

The CDR3 nucleotides are TGTGCCAGCAGCGTCCGACAGGGCACAAATGAAAAACTGTTTTTT. It specifies CASSVRQGTNEKLFF. The rearrangement links TRBV6-1 to TRBJ1-4; TRBD1 matches at 7 bases. Germline V gene lookup returns CDR1 MNHNS and CDR2 SASEGT. The CDR3 length is 15 residues. After removal of 6 bases from V and 5 bases from J, the junction contained 9 bases not matched to a gene.